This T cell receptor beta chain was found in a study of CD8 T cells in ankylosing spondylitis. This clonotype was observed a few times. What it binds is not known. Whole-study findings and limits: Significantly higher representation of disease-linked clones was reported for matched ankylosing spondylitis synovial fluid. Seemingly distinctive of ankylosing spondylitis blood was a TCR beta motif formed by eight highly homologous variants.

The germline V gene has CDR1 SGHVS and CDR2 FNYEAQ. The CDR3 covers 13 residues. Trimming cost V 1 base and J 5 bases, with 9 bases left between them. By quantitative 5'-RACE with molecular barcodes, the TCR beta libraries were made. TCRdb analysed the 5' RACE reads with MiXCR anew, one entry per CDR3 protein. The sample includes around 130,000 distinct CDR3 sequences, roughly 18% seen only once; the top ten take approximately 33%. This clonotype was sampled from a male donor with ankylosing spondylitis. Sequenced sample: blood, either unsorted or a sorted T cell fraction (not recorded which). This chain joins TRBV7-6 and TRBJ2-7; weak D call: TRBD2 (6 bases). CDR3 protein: CASSLVQRDEQYF. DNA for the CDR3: TGTGCCAGCAGCTTAGTTCAGCGGGACGAGCAGTACTTC.